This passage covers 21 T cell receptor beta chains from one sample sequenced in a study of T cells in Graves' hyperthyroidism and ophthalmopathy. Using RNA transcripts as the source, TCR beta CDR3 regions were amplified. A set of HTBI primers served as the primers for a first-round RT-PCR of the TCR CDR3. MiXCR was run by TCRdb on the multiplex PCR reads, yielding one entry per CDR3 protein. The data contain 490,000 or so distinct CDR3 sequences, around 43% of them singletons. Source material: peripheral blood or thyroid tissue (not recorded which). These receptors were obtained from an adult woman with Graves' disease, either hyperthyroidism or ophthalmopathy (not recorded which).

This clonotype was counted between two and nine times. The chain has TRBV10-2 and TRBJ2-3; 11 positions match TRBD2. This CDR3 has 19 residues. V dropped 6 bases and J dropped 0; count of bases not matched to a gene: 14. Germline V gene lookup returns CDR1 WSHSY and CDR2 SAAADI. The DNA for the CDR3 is TGCGCCAGCAGGTTTCCTCCGGGACTAGCGGACTCTAGCACAGATACGCAGTATTTT. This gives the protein CASRFPPGLADSSTDTQYF.

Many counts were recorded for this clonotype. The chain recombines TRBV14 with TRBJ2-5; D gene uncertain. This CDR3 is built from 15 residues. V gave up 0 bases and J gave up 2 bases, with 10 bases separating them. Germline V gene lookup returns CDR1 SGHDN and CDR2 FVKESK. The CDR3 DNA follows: TGTGCCAGCAGCCAAGATATGGCGGTTCAAGAGACCCAGTACTTC. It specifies CASSQDMAVQETQYF.

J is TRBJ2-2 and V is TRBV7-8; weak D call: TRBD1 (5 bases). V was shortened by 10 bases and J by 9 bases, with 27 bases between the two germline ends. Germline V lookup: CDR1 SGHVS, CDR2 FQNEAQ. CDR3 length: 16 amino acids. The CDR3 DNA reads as TGTGCCATCAGTGTAAAATCCGGACCAGGGTCTAGGGAGCTGTTTTTT. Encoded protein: CAISVKSGPGSRELFF.

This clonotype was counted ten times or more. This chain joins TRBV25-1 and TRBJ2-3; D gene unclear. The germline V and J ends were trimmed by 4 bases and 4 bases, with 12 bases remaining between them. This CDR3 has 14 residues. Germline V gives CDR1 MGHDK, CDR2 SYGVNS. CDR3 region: CASSGGNNADTQYF. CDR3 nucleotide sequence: TGTGCCAGCAGTGGTGGGAATAACGCAGATACGCAGTATTTT.

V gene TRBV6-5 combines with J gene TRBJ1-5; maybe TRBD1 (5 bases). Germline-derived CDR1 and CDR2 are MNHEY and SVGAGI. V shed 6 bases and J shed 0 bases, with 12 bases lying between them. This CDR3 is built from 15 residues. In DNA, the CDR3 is TGTGCCAGCAGGAGATACAGGATTAGCAATCAGCCCCAGCATTTT. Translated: CASRRYRISNQPQHF.

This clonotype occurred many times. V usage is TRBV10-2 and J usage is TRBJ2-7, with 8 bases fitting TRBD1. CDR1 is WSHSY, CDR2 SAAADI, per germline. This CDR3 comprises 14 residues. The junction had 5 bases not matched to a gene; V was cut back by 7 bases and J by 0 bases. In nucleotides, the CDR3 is TGCGCCAGCAAACTCGGGACAGGCTCCTACGAGCAGTACTTC. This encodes CASKLGTGSYEQYF.

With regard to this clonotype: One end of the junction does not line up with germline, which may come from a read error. This CDR3 is CASSLGQREQYF. In nucleotides, the CDR3 is TGTGCCAGCTCTCTTGGACAGAGAGAGCAATACTTC. The chain links TRBV18 to TRBJ2-7, with D perhaps matching TRBD1 (6 bases). CDR1 and CDR2 (germline): KGHSH, LQKENI. This CDR3 spans 12 amino acids. Together with reference TRBV18 and TRBJ2-7, the CDR3 gives the full variable domain: NAGVMQNPRHLVRRRGQEARLRCSPMKGHSHVYWYRQLPEEGLKFMVYLQKENIIDESGMPKERFSAEFPKEGPSILRIQQVVRGDSAAYFCASSLGQREQYFGPGTRLTVT.

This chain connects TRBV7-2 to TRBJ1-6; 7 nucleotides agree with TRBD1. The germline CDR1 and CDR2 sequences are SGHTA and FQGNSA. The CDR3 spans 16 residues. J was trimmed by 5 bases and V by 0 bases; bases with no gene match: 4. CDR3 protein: CASSLAGTVNNSPLHF. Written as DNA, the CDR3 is TGTGCCAGCAGCTTAGCTGGGACAGTTAATAATTCACCCCTCCACTTT.

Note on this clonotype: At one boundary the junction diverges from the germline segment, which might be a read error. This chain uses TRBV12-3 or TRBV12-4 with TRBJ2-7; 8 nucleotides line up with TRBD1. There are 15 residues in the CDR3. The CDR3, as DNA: TGTGCCAGCAGTTTACAGGGGGCAGGCTCCTACGGGCAGTACTTC. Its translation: CASSLQGAGSYGQYF.

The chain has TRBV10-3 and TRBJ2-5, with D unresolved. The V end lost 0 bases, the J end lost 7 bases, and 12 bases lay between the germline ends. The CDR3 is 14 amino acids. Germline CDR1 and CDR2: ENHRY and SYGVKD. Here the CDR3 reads CAISESNFIVTQYF. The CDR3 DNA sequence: TGTGCCATCAGTGAGTCTAACTTCATTGTGACCCAGTACTTC.

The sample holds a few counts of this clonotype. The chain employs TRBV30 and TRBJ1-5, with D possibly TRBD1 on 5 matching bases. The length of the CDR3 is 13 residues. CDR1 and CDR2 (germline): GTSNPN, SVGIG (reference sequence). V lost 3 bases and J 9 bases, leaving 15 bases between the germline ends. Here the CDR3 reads CAWSRWEGTPQHF. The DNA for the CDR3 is TGTGCCTGGAGCCGCTGGGAGGGGACGCCCCAGCATTTT.

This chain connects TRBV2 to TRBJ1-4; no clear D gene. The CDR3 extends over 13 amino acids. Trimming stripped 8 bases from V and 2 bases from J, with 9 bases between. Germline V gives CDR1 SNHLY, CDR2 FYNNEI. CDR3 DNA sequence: TGTGCCAGCTCCGGGGAGACTAATGAAAAACTGTTTTTT. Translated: CASSGETNEKLFF.

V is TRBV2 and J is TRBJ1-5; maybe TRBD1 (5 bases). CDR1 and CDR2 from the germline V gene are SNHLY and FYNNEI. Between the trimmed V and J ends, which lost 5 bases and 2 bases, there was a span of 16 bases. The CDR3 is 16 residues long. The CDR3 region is CASSFRGSNGNQPQHF. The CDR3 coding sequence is TGTGCCAGCAGTTTCCGGGGCAGTAACGGCAATCAGCCCCAGCATTTT.

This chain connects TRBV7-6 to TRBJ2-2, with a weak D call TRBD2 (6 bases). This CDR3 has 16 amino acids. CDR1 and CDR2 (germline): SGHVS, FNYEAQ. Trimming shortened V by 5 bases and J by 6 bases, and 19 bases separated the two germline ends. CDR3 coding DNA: TGTGCCAGCAGCCACAGGATGGCGGGATACTCCGGGGAGCTGTTTTTT. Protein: CASSHRMAGYSGELFF.

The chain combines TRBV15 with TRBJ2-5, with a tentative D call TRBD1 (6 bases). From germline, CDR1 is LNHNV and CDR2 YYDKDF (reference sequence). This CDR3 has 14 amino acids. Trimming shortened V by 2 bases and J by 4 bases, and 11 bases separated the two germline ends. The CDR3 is CATSRWTEAETQYF. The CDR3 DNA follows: TGTGCCACCAGCAGATGGACAGAGGCAGAGACCCAGTACTTC.

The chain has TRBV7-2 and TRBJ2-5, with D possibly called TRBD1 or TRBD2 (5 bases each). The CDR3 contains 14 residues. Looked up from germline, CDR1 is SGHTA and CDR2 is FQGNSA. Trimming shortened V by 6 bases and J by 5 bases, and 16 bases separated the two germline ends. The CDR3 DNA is TGTGCCAGCAGGCGGGTGGGGGTTAGGGAGACCCAGTACTTC. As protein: CASRRVGVRETQYF.

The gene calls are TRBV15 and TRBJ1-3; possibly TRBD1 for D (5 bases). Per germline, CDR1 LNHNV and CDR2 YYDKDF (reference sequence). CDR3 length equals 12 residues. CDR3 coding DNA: TGTGCTAGCGCGGGGGCTGGAAACACCATATATTTT. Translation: CASAGAGNTIYF.

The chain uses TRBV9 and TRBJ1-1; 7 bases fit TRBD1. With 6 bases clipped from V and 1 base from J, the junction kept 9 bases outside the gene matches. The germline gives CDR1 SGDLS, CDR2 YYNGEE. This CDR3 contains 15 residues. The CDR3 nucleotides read TGTGCCAGCAATTTCCAGGGACAGAAGAACACTGAAGCTTTCTTT. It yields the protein CASNFQGQKNTEAFF.

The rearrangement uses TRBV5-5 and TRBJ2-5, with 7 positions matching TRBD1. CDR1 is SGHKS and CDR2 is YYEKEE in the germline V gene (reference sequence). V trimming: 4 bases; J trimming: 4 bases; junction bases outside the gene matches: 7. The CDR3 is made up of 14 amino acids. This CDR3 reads CASSATGASETQYF. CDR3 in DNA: TGTGCCAGCAGCGCAACAGGGGCGTCAGAGACCCAGTACTTC.

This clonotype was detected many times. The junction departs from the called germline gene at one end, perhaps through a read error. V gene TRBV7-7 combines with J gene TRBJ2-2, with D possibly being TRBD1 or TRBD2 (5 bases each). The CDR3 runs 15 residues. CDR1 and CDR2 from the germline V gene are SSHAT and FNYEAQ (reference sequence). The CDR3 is CASSLGTANTGELFF. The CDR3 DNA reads TGTGCTAGCAGCTTAGGGACGGCGAACACCGGGGAGCTGTTTTTT.

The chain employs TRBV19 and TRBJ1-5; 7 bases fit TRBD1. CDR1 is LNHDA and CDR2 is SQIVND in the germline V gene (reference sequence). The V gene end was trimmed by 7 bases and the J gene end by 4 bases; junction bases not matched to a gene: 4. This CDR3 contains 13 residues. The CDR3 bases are TGTGCCAGTACGAGGGGGCTAAATCAGCCCCAGCATTTT. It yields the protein CASTRGLNQPQHF.